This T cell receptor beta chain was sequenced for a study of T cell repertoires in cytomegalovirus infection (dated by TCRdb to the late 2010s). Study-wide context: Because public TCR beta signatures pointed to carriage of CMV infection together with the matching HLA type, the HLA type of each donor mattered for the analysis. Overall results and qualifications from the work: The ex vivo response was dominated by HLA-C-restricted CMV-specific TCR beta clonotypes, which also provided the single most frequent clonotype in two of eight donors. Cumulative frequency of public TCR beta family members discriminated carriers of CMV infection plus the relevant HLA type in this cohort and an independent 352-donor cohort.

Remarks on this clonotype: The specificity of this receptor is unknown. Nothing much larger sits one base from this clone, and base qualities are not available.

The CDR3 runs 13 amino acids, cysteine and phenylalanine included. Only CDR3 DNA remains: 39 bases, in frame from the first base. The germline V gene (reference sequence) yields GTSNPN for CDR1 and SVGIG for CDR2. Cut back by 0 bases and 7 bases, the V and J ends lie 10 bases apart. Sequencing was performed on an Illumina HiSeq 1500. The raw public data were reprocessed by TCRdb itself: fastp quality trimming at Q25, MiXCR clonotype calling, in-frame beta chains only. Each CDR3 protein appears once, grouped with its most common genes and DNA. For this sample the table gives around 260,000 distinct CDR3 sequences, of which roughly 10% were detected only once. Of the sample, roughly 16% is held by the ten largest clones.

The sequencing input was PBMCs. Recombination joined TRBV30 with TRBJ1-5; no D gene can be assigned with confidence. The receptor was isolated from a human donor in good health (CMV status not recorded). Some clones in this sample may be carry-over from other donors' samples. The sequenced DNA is TGTGCCTGGAGTGTAATAGAAGGACAGCCCCAGCATTTT. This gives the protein CAWSVIEGQPQHF. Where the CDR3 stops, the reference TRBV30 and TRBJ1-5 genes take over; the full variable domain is SQTIHQWPATLVQPVGSPLSLECTVEGTSNPNLYWYRQAAGRGLQLLFYSVGIGQISSEVPQNLSASRPQDRQFILSSKKLLLSDSGFYLCAWSVIEGQPQHFGDGTRLSIL.